This T cell receptor beta chain was recovered during a study of PD-1 blockade in classical Hodgkin lymphoma. The table came from immunoSEQ multiplex PCR; TCRdb's copy has only in-frame clones and leaves some out. This table holds 100,000 or so clones, roughly 90% found once. This CDR3 region has 16 residues. CDR1 and CDR2 from the germline V gene are SSHAT and FNYEAQ (reference sequence). V trimming: 1 base; J trimming: 5 bases; junction bases outside the gene matches: 9. Exposure to brentuximab vedotin varied, and each patient had relapsed following autologous stem cell transplantation. V and J are TRBV7-7 and TRBJ2-7; 9 bases are a match to TRBD1. The TCR comes from a human donor with classical Hodgkin lymphoma. The sample consisted of peripheral blood mononuclear cells (PBMCs), taken before the second cycle of nivolumab. The CDR3 loop reads CASSLVVDRGYDEQYF. Here the CDR3 DNA reads TGTGCCAGCAGCTTAGTTGTAGACAGGGGGTACGACGAGCAGTACTTC.